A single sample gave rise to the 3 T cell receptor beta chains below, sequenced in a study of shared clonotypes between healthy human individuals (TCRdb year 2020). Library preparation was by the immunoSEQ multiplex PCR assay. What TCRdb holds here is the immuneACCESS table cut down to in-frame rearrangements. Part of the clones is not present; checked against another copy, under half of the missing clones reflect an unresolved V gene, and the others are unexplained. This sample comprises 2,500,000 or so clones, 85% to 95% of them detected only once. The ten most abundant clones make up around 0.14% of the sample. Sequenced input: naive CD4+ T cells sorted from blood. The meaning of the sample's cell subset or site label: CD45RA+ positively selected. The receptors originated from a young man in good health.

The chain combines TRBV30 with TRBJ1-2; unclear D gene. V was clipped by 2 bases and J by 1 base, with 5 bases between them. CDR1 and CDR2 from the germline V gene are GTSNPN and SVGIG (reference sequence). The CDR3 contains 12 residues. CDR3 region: CAWSPFNYGYTF. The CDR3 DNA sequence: TGTGCCTGGAGTCCGTTTAACTATGGCTACACCTTC.

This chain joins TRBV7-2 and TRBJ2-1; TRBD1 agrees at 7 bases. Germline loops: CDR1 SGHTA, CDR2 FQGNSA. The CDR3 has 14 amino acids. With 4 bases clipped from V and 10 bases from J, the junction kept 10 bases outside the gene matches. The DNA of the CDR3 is TGTGCCAGCAGCTCAAACAGGGGAAAGGGGGAGCAGTTCTTC. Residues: CASSSNRGKGEQFF. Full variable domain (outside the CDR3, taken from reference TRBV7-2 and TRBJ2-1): GAGVSQSPSNKVTEKGKDVELRCDPISGHTALYWYRQSLGQGLEFLIYFQGNSAPDKSGLPSDRFSAERTGGSVSTLTIQRTQQEDSAVYLCASSSNRGKGEQFFGPGTRLTVL.

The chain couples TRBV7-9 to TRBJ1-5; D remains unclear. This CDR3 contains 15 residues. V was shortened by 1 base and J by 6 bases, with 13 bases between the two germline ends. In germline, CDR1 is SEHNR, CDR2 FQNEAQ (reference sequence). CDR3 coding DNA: TGTGCCAGCAGCTTAGACAGCGAAGCGAGTCAGCCCCAGCATTTT. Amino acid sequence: CASSLDSEASQPQHF.